The clone carrying this T cell receptor beta chain was recorded many times. Its antigen remains unknown. Time point in this sample: newly diagnosed GD, antithyroid drugs for less than 3 months. The TCR library was made from RNA extracted from PBMCs. The patients were enrolled through endocrinology in Xi'an, China. This sample was taken from a study of regulatory T cells in long-lasting Graves disease. The study's findings and limits: Persistent Graves' patients possessed reduced TCR diversity relative to recently diagnosed ones. Persistent disease was associated with favored TRBV28 usage and with favored use of TRBJ1-2 and TRBJ2-5. Clonotypes that were public and shared totalled a few thousand in persistent patients versus 966 in new patients.

For TCR beta, libraries came from iRepertoire HTBI primers and Arm-PCR of CDR3 regions. TCRdb called the multiplex PCR reads again in MiXCR, with one record for every CDR3 protein. The table shows 400,000 to 500,000 distinct CDR3 sequences, with more than 13% occurring only once. The CDR3 runs 14 residues. V lost 5 bases and J lost 7, with 17 bases in between. The V gene's germline CDR1 is MDHEN and CDR2 SYDVKM. In addition, the sample was reused for a study of T cells in Graves' hyperthyroidism and ophthalmopathy.

The rearrangement links TRBV28 to TRBJ2-5; D might be TRBD2 (5 bases). This receptor was obtained from a woman aged 25 to 39 with Graves disease. The specimen was peripheral blood mononuclear cells (PBMCs), collected at new diagnosis, from a patient treated with antithyroid drugs. The CDR3 DNA is TGTGCCAGCAGTCGTCGGGTGGGTGCGGGGACCCAGTACTTC. It specifies CASSRRVGAGTQYF. Using reference TRBV28 and TRBJ2-5 for the parts outside the CDR3, the full variable domain is DVKVTQSSRYLVKRTGEKVFLECVQDMDHENMFWYRQDPGLGLRLIYFSYDVKMKEKGDIPEGYSVSREKKERFSLILESASTNQTSMYLCASSRRVGAGTQYFGPGTRLLVL.